This T cell receptor beta chain was identified during a study of blood T cell repertoires in COVID-19. At the level of the study: Material from acute and convalescent COVID-19 was sourced from the United States, Italy and Spain. T cells, B-cell-depleted T cells, or PBMCs supplied cDNA or gDNA.

It was during active infection that Seattle patients were enrolled and then longitudinally followed. The CDR3 covers 14 residues. V gave up 0 bases and J gave up 4 bases, with 8 bases separating them. The germline V gene encodes CDR1 SGDLS and CDR2 YYNGEE. Data came from immunoSEQ multiplex PCR; TCRdb stores just in-frame clones and leaves some out. The sample includes some 200,000 clones, about 86% of them seen just once. This clone showed up just once. The chain links TRBV9 to TRBJ1-3; the D is unclear. The TCR sequence derives from a woman aged 70 to 79 with COVID-19, enrolled during active disease. The sequencing input was peripheral blood. The CDR3 region has the DNA TGTGCCAGCAGCGTAGAGGCACAGGGAAACACCATATATTTT. Translated: CASSVEAQGNTIYF.